The 26 T cell receptor beta chains below all came from one sample that was sequenced in a study of T-cell memory formation after mild COVID-19. TCRdb processed the 5' RACE reads anew with MiXCR; each CDR3 protein has one entry. The table shows 150,000 to 200,000 distinct CDR3 sequences, with around 10% occurring only once. The sequenced sample consisted of PBMCs or a T cell subset sorted from them (not recorded which). The receptors come from a man aged 18 to 30 who had mild COVID-19 (a few samples of this study predate the infection). Cell type and time point are not known.

On this clonotype itself: A much larger clone sits a single nucleotide away, making a read error possible. No conserved phenylalanine or tryptophan ends this CDR3, so it is likely a read error. The DNA is omitted, as the CDR3 cannot be located on it reliably, and the CDR3 follows TCRdb's listing. This chain joins TRBV5-6 and TRBJ2-1; TRBD2, the table's D call, lacks a check against the DNA. The CDR3 contains 14 residues when both ends are counted. Germline V lookup: CDR1 SGHDT, CDR2 YYEEEE. The chain's CDR3 is CASSLRDYALRAFL.

J is TRBJ1-6 and V is TRBV6-5; the D gene is possibly TRBD1 (5 bases). The germline V and J ends were trimmed by 6 bases and 7 bases, with 13 bases remaining between them. In germline, CDR1 is MNHEY, CDR2 SVGAGI. The CDR3 runs 14 residues. This CDR3 reads CASRTGPKNSPLHF. For the CDR3, the DNA is TGTGCCAGCAGAACGGGACCGAAGAATTCACCCCTCCACTTT.

The chain recombines TRBV12-3 or TRBV12-4 with TRBJ2-2; D might be TRBD1 (5 bases). CDR3 length: 14 residues. The V gene lost 7 bases and the J gene lost 1 base, with 10 bases spanning the gap. CDR3 nucleotide sequence: TGTGCCAGCATACGAGGACAGAACACCGGGGAGCTGTTTTTT. It yields the protein CASIRGQNTGELFF.

This clonotype was seen repeatedly, ten times or more. The V call is TRBV6-5, the J call TRBJ1-6; no clear D gene. Looked up from germline, CDR1 is MNHEY and CDR2 is SVGAGI. V lost 2 bases and J lost 9, with 14 bases in between. The CDR3 loop spans 15 amino acids. In DNA, the CDR3 is TGTGCCAGCAGTTACCGCTCCGGGTCGGGTTCACCCCTCCACTTT. Translation gives CASSYRSGSGSPLHF.

This clonotype turned up a few times. This sequence joins TRBV4-1 and TRBJ2-7; unclear D gene. The V end lost 1 base, the J end lost 0 bases, and 16 bases lay between the germline ends. The CDR3 sequence is 17 residues long. Germline V gene data show CDR1 as MGHRA and CDR2 as YSYEKL. CDR3 in DNA: TGCGCCAGCAGCCAAGGGGTTACGGGTGATGGCTCCTACGAGCAGTACTTC. This sequence encodes CASSQGVTGDGSYEQYF.

This clonotype has just a few counts. The J gene is TRBJ1-1, the V gene TRBV4-2, with 9 bases identical to TRBD1. The V segment lost 4 bases and the J segment 1 base; nucleotides outside the gene matches: 4. Germline-derived CDR1 and CDR2 are LGHNA and YNFKEQ. The length of the CDR3 is 15 residues. The CDR3 spells CASSPPGQGNTEAFF. The CDR3, as DNA: TGTGCCAGCAGCCCACCGGGACAGGGGAACACTGAAGCTTTCTTT.

The chain joins TRBV3-1 to TRBJ2-1; 7 bases fit TRBD1. Germline V gene lookup returns CDR1 LGHDT and CDR2 YNNKEL (reference sequence). The CDR3 has 13 residues. The trim removed 4 bases at V and 6 bases at J, leaving 3 bases unmatched. The CDR3 region is CASSLTGANEQFF. In DNA, the CDR3 is TGTGCCAGCAGCCTTACAGGGGCCAATGAGCAGTTCTTC.

This clonotype appeared a few times. The chain is built from TRBV10-1 and TRBJ1-1, with no clear D. The germline V and J ends were trimmed by 7 bases and 4 bases, with 13 bases remaining between them. This CDR3 has 13 residues. CDR1 is WNHNN and CDR2 is SYGVQD in the germline V gene (reference sequence). CDR3 loop: CASMAGRTTEAFF. The CDR3 coding sequence is TGCGCCAGCATGGCGGGTAGGACCACTGAAGCTTTCTTT.

This clonotype was recorded many times. The V gene is TRBV5-1, the J gene TRBJ2-1; D possibly matches TRBD1 or TRBD2 (5 bases each). The V end lost 4 bases, the J end lost 6 bases, and 14 bases lay between the germline ends. The CDR3 extends over 14 amino acids. Germline V gene data show CDR1 as SGHRS and CDR2 as YFSETQ. This chain's CDR3 is CASSLGPPLNEQFF. The CDR3 nucleotides read TGCGCCAGCAGCCTGGGACCGCCCCTCAATGAGCAGTTCTTC. The full variable domain, completed using reference TRBV5-1 and TRBJ2-1, is KAGVTQTPRYLIKTRGQQVTLSCSPISGHRSVSWYQQTPGQGLQFLFEYFSETQRNKGNFPGRFSGRQFSNSRSEMNVSTLELGDSALYLCASSLGPPLNEQFFGPGTRLTVL.

This clonotype was seen a few times. The chain has TRBV12-3 or TRBV12-4 and TRBJ1-1; 9 bases align to TRBD1. The V and J ends lost 5 bases and 1 base, in that order; junction bases with no gene match: 5. The CDR3 consists of 15 residues. The CDR3 sequence is CASSPRTGENTEAFF. CDR3 bases: TGTGCCAGCAGTCCTAGGACAGGGGAGAACACTGAAGCTTTCTTT.

This clonotype was counted between two and nine times. The chain joins TRBV3-1 to TRBJ2-3; D uncertain. Trimming pared 5 bases from V and 0 bases from J, leaving 9 bases between. The germline V gene has CDR1 LGHDT and CDR2 YNNKEL (reference sequence). This CDR3 comprises 14 residues. The CDR3, as DNA: TGTGCCAGCAGCTACAGAACTAGCACAGATACGCAGTATTTT. Translated, it gives CASSYRTSTDTQYF.

This clonotype occurred many times. This chain connects TRBV6-4 to TRBJ2-3, with TRBD2 matching over 8 bases. The V gene's germline CDR1 is MRHNA and CDR2 SNTAGT. The CDR3 spans 15 residues. The J segment lost 0 bases and the V segment lost 2 bases, leaving 1 base of the junction unmatched. The CDR3 sequence: CASSDGLASTDTQYF. The CDR3 nucleotides are TGTGCCAGCAGTGACGGACTAGCTAGCACAGATACGCAGTATTTT.

This clonotype showed up just a few times. The chain is built from TRBV2 and TRBJ2-2; TRBD2 agrees at 8 bases. Germline CDR1 SNHLY, CDR2 FYNNEI. The CDR3 extends over 16 amino acids. Trimming removed 3 bases from V and 7 bases from J; junction bases left unmatched: 10. CDR3 protein: CASSDPRGGRIGELFF. Here the CDR3 DNA reads TGTGCCAGCAGTGACCCCCGGGGGGGCCGTATCGGGGAGCTGTTTTTT. Full variable domain (outside the CDR3, taken from reference TRBV2 and TRBJ2-2): EPEVTQTPSHQVTQMGQEVILRCVPISNHLYFYWYRQILGQKVEFLVSFYNNEISEKSEIFDDQFSVERPDGSNFTLKIRSTKLEDSAMYFCASSDPRGGRIGELFFGEGSRLTVL.

This clonotype has a single count. This chain uses TRBV19 with TRBJ1-6; 9 nucleotides match TRBD1. CDR3 size: 14 residues. The trim removed 6 bases at V and 10 bases at J, leaving 7 bases unmatched. Per germline, CDR1 LNHDA and CDR2 SQIVND (reference sequence). CDR3 DNA sequence: TGTGCCAGTAGCACGGGACAGGGTGGATCACCCCTCCACTTT. Translated: CASSTGQGGSPLHF.

The chain carries TRBV4-1 and TRBJ2-3, with a possible D match to TRBD2 (6 bases). The germline CDR1 and CDR2 sequences are MGHRA and YSYEKL. This CDR3 has 14 residues. Trimming left V 3 bases short and J 0 bases short, with 7 bases between. This CDR3 reads CASSQRGSTDTQYF. CDR3 nucleotides: TGCGCCAGCAGCCAGCGGGGAAGCACAGATACGCAGTATTTT.

The chain has TRBV5-1 and TRBJ1-2, with no clear D. This CDR3 is built from 14 residues. V was shortened by 2 bases and J by 3 bases, with 11 bases between the two germline ends. CDR1 is SGHRS and CDR2 is YFSETQ in the germline V gene. In nucleotides, the CDR3 is TGCGCCAGCAGCTTCGTGGGCCTTTACTATGGCTACACCTTC. This encodes CASSFVGLYYGYTF.

This clonotype appeared a few times. V is TRBV7-2 and J is TRBJ2-7; 8 nucleotides align to TRBD2. Germline trimming cut 1 base from V and 1 base from J; bases unmatched to any gene: 6. The germline V gene has CDR1 SGHTA and CDR2 FQGNSA. This CDR3 spans 16 amino acids. The CDR3 spells CASSLGGERGSYEQYV. CDR3 sequence (DNA): TGTGCCAGCAGCTTAGGGGGCGAGCGGGGGTCCTACGAGCAGTACGTC.

The CDR3 sequence: CASSLASDKIYQETQYF. The CDR3 DNA reads TGCGCCAGCAGCTTGGCTTCGGACAAGATATACCAAGAGACCCAGTACTTC. The chain recombines TRBV5-1 with TRBJ2-5; D is perhaps TRBD1 (5 bases). The CDR3 is 17 amino acids. Germline-derived CDR1 and CDR2 are SGHRS and YFSETQ. Between the trimmed V and J ends, which lost 0 bases and 0 bases, there was a span of 15 bases.

This clonotype was seen ten or more times. The gene calls are TRBV24-1 and TRBJ2-1; D unclear. Trimming removed 3 bases at V and 3 bases at J, with 17 bases between. This CDR3 is 17 amino acids long. The V gene's germline CDR1 is KGHDR and CDR2 SFDVKD. This CDR3 reads CATSDGGNPTVYNEQFF. In DNA, the CDR3 is TGTGCCACCAGTGATGGTGGTAATCCGACGGTCTACAATGAGCAGTTCTTC.

The V gene is TRBV20-1, the J gene TRBJ1-3; D call uncertain. Germline values: CDR1 DFQATT, CDR2 SNEGSKA (reference sequence). Trimming took 6 bases from V and 0 from J, leaving 9 bases between them. The CDR3 is 13 amino acids. The CDR3 here is CSAGVYSGNTIYF. The CDR3 DNA reads TGCAGTGCCGGGGTGTACTCTGGAAACACCATATATTTT.

In this sample, this clonotype turned up a few times. The chain uses TRBV15 and TRBJ1-2; D not resolved. V lost 0 bases and J lost 4, with 9 bases in between. CDR1 and CDR2 (germline): LNHNV, YYDKDF (reference sequence). The CDR3 covers 14 residues. The CDR3 loop is CATSRDKLAYGYTF. For the CDR3, the DNA is TGTGCCACCAGCAGAGATAAACTGGCCTATGGCTACACCTTC.

V is TRBV11-3 and J is TRBJ2-1; 7 bases fit TRBD1. V lost 5 bases and J lost 6; bases outside the gene matches: 7. CDR1 is SGHNT, CDR2 YENEEA, per germline. The CDR3 consists of 14 residues. The CDR3 protein is CASSLRDSGNEQFF. CDR3 DNA: TGTGCCAGCAGCCTCCGGGACAGTGGCAATGAGCAGTTCTTC.

This clonotype occurred many times. This rearrangement joins TRBV7-6 to TRBJ1-1; a possible D gene is TRBD1 (6 bases). The V and J ends lost 4 bases and 1 base respectively, with 10 bases between them. The germline CDR1 and CDR2 sequences are SGHVS and FNYEAQ. The CDR3 length is 14 residues. The CDR3 protein is CASSSFRGNTEAFF. The CDR3 coding sequence is TGTGCCAGCAGCTCGTTCAGGGGGAACACTGAAGCTTTCTTT.

The chain employs TRBV27 and TRBJ2-5; the match to TRBD1 covers 8 bases. The length of the CDR3 is 13 residues. V lost 6 bases to trimming and J lost 6 bases; unmatched junction nucleotides: 6. CDR1 and CDR2 (germline): MNHEY, SMNVEV (reference sequence). CDR3 protein: CASSTGQGKTQYF. DNA for the CDR3: TGTGCCAGCAGCACCGGACAGGGCAAGACCCAGTACTTC.

The CDR3 sequence: CASSLAGLENIQYF. In DNA form, the CDR3 reads TGCGCCAGCAGCTTGGCCGGGCTAGAAAACATTCAGTACTTC. V gene TRBV5-1 combines with J gene TRBJ2-4, with D unresolved. Trimming removed 0 bases at V and 5 bases at J, with 9 bases between. This CDR3 has 14 amino acids. The germline gives CDR1 SGHRS, CDR2 YFSETQ.

This sequence joins TRBV24-1 and TRBJ1-2; D gene uncertain. V lost 2 bases, J lost 8 bases, and 23 bases lay in between. From germline, CDR1 is KGHDR and CDR2 SFDVKD. The CDR3 runs 17 residues. The CDR3 sequence: CATSDSPSSGNLRGYTF. The CDR3 DNA is TGTGCCACCAGTGATTCCCCGTCGAGCGGAAATTTGCGCGGCTACACCTTC.